This TCR beta chain is from a study of blood T cell repertoires in COVID-19 (dated by TCRdb to 2020 to 2021). Context from the whole study: Collaborator samples came from the United States, Italy and Spain and covered acute and convalescent phases of COVID-19. The material from the prospective study consisted of cDNA or gDNA derived from T cells, B-cell-depleted T cells, or PBMCs. Subjects who had been exposed to COVID-19, were actively infected with it, or had recovered from it provided the deeply sampled blood TCRbeta repertoires that made up the dataset. The repertoires were released in a freely available public database meant as a resource for research on the immune response to SARS-CoV-2. The samples were drawn from two sources: the first 160 participants of the ongoing ImmuneRACE study, and 1,200 or so subjects contributed by 6 global collaborators. The sample metadata nearly always contained a de-identified subject ID, COVID-19 status, age in years and sex. Where available, HLA class I and class II types were obtained from metadata supplied by the sample provider rather than from assay-based typing. What the work shows at the level of the full study, not this receptor alone: The amount of clinical and demographic metadata varied by source and participant and was provided uncurated.

A second Seattle source provided samples from volunteer blood donors who had recovered from COVID-19. Collaborating institutions collected whole blood in K2EDTA tubes following their own protocols. For TCRbeta analysis, collaborators shipped samples in one of three forms: frozen whole blood, isolated PBMCs, or DNA extracted from either of those sample types. For CDR1 and CDR2, the germline V gene (reference sequence) lists MNHEY and SMNVEV. V lost 5 bases and J lost 2 bases; the stretch between them is 22 bases long. The CDR3 measures 18 amino acids from cysteine to phenylalanine. Only the CDR3 part of the read is kept: 54 bases, read in frame from the first base. The immunoSEQ Assay, a bias-controlled multiplex PCR, was used to amplify TCRbeta CDR3 regions from genomic DNA. As for how the authors treated the data: Within the assay, amplification of reference gene primers was used to estimate how many nucleated cells each sample contained. Sequence reads were collapsed and filtered to measure the absolute abundance of every unique TCRbeta CDR3 rearrangement. Productive Simpson clonality was computed per sample as the square root of Simpson's diversity index over productive rearrangements. Entries here come from immuneACCESS through TCRdb and include only in-frame sequences with V and J called. Some clones fail to appear in such tables; in the studies checked, an unresolved V gene covers under half of the shortfall, and the cause of the remainder is unknown. The V and J calls and clone size are taken from that table; D and trimming were inferred from the DNA. This sample has about 140,000 clones in its table, and about 90% of those were observed once. Over 35% of the sample is taken by the ten largest.

As concerns this clone: No antigen is known for it. No base quality information exists; no much larger clone differs at one position.

The TCR comes from a man in his forties or fifties who had recovered from COVID-19. The chain couples TRBV27 to TRBJ1-5; possibly the D gene is TRBD1, per 5 matching bases. Material: peripheral blood. The sequence in DNA is TGTGCCAGCAGTCCACCTGGGACCGGGAGATGGGGCAATCAGCCCCAGCATTTT. This codes for CASSPPGTGRWGNQPQHF.